In its sample, the clone carrying this TCR beta chain was seen once. The source of the sample is a study of blood T cell repertoires in COVID-19. The CDR3 extends over 16 amino acids. Between the trimmed V and J ends, which lost 5 bases and 0 bases, there was a span of 16 bases. The germline V gene encodes CDR1 SGHDN and CDR2 FVKESK. Clones were read by immunoSEQ multiplex PCR, and TCRdb kept only the in-frame ones, dropping some. This table holds 170,000 or so clones, 70% to 90% found once. The sequencing input was peripheral blood. The chain couples TRBV14 to TRBJ1-2; D is perhaps TRBD1 (5 bases). The sequence was collected from a man aged 35-49 years with active or convalescent COVID-19. DNA for the CDR3: TGTGCCAGCAGCGCGGACCTCAGGGCCCCTAACTATGGCTACACCTTC. Amino acids: CASSADLRAPNYGYTF. The complete variable domain, with remaining parts taken from reference TRBV14 and TRBJ1-2, reads EAGVTQFPSHSVIEKGQTVTLRCDPISGHDNLYWYRRVMGKEIKFLLHFVKESKQDESGMPNNRFLAERTGGTYSTLKVQPAELEDSGVYFCASSADLRAPNYGYTFGSGTRLTVV.